This TCR beta chain was profiled in a study of T cell responses to AZD1222 COVID-19 vaccine. Sequenced by immunoSEQ multiplex PCR; TCRdb stores in-frame clones only, minus some. The sample lists about 160,000 clones; 94% were seen once. Study findings and constraints: There were mostly white British donors and more females than males, and clonal diversity was possibly underestimated.

The germline CDR1 and CDR2 sequences are LGHDT and YNNKEL (reference sequence). V was clipped by 4 bases and J by 12 bases, with 19 bases between them. The CDR3 is 14 amino acids. In the case of this clone: What it binds is unknown.

The source is an adult in good health. Sequenced here: peripheral blood, sampled on day 0 of AZD1222 vaccination. This chain joins TRBV3-1 (or the pseudogene TRBV3-2) and TRBJ1-5; tentative D call: TRBD1 (6 bases). In DNA form, the CDR3 reads TGTGCCAGCAGCCCAACCCGGACAGTTACGCGCCAGCATTTT. It codes for CASSPTRTVTRQHF.